Following are 18 T cell receptor beta chains from one sample sequenced in a study of OX40 agonist ivuxolimab in advanced cancers. Repertoires were generated with immunoSEQ multiplex PCR, while TCRdb's copy carries only in-frame clones and drops some. The sample records 55,000 or so clones, about nine tenths being singletons. Sequencing used CD4+ or CD8+ T cells sorted from blood, obtained in a trial of the OX40 agonist ivuxolimab. The receptors stem from an adult with an advanced solid tumor such as melanoma, head and neck, liver or kidney cancer.

The CDR3 loop is CASSSGGAQETQYF. In DNA, the CDR3 is TGTGCCAGCAGCTCCGGCGGGGCCCAAGAGACCCAGTACTTC. The chain is built from TRBV7-3 and TRBJ2-5, with D possibly being TRBD2 (6 bases). The germline V gene has CDR1 SGHTA and CDR2 FQGTGA. The V end was cut by 4 bases, the J end by 1 base, with 10 bases between. The CDR3 contains 14 residues.

This clone was detected only once. This chain links TRBV18 with TRBJ1-6, with a weak D call TRBD1 (6 bases). Trimming removed 3 bases from V and 0 bases from J, with 9 bases in between. The CDR3 consists of 16 residues. Germline values: CDR1 KGHSH, CDR2 LQKENI. CDR3 sequence: CASSPLGASYNSPLHF. The CDR3 nucleotides read TGTGCCAGCTCACCCCTGGGGGCCTCCTATAATTCACCCCTCCACTTT.

Worth noting for this clone: In the same sample, other DNA sequences code for this CDR3. The chain combines TRBV27 with TRBJ2-1; no clear D. Germline V gives CDR1 MNHEY, CDR2 SMNVEV (reference sequence). There are 14 residues in the CDR3. Trimming pared 6 bases from V and 0 bases from J, leaving 9 bases between. The DNA of the CDR3 is TGTGCCAGCAGCTTCAAGAGCTCCTACAATGAGCAGTTCTTC. This sequence encodes CASSFKSSYNEQFF.

V usage is TRBV7-6 and J usage is TRBJ2-5; D is possibly TRBD2 (6 bases). The V and J ends lost 5 bases and 5 bases respectively, with 15 bases between them. The CDR3 consists of 14 residues. CDR1 is SGHVS and CDR2 is FNYEAQ in the germline V gene. The CDR3 region has the DNA TGTGCCAGCAGCCCGACTACCGCGGGGGAGACCCAGTACTTC. It codes for CASSPTTAGETQYF.

This chain joins TRBV4-1 and TRBJ2-3; D is unresolved. Deletions cut 10 bases from V and 2 bases from J, with 16 bases between. The germline gives CDR1 MGHRA, CDR2 YSYEKL. This CDR3 contains 14 residues. CDR3 bases: TGCGCCACCAAGATGGGATTGATCACAGATACGCAGTATTTT. Its protein product is CATKMGLITDTQYF.

The chain has TRBV28 and TRBJ2-2, with D perhaps matching TRBD1 (6 bases). Trimming shortened V by 4 bases and J by 0 bases, and 9 bases separated the two germline ends. The CDR3 totals 15 residues. Germline assignment: CDR1 MDHEN and CDR2 SYDVKM. This CDR3 reads CASSSRQANTGELFF. DNA for the CDR3: TGTGCCAGCAGTTCCAGACAGGCGAACACCGGGGAGCTGTTTTTT. Full variable domain (remainder filled in from reference TRBV28 and TRBJ2-2): DVKVTQSSRYLVKRTGEKVFLECVQDMDHENMFWYRQDPGLGLRLIYFSYDVKMKEKGDIPEGYSVSREKKERFSLILESASTNQTSMYLCASSSRQANTGELFFGEGSRLTVL.

This clone occurred once. Its ends do not fully match the called genes, so a read error is possible. This chain joins TRBV7-7 and TRBJ2-5, with D possibly TRBD1 on 5 matching bases. CDR1 is SSHAT and CDR2 is FNYEAQ in the germline V gene (reference sequence). CDR3 size: 14 residues. The CDR3 sequence is CASSLGLGQGTQYF. The CDR3 nucleotides are TGTGCTAGCAGCTTAGGGCTAGGCCAGGGGACCCAGTACTTC.

The CDR3 DNA reads as TGTGCCAGCAGTGATGACAGGGACACCGGGGAGCTGTTTTTT. Translated: CASSDDRDTGELFF. V is TRBV25-1 and J is TRBJ2-2, with 7 positions matching TRBD1. The CDR3 is 14 amino acids. Germline-derived CDR1 and CDR2 are MGHDK and SYGVNS. V lost 3 bases to trimming and J lost 3 bases; unmatched junction nucleotides: 1.

The chain uses TRBV7-8 and TRBJ1-5; possible D gene TRBD1, 5 bases. Trimming pared 8 bases from V and 1 base from J, leaving 18 bases between. The CDR3 is 16 amino acids. Germline values: CDR1 SGHVS, CDR2 FQNEAQ. CDR3 amino acids: CASSQVARGSNQPQHF. The CDR3 DNA follows: TGTGCCAGCTCACAGGTAGCCCGGGGAAGCAATCAGCCCCAGCATTTT.

The chain uses TRBV7-8 and TRBJ2-1; TRBD1 matches at 9 bases. The V segment lost 5 bases and the J segment 2 bases; nucleotides outside the gene matches: 7. The CDR3 length is 16 residues. The germline V gene encodes CDR1 SGHVS and CDR2 FQNEAQ. The CDR3 bases are TGTGCCAGCAGCCCCGACAGGGGGTTTACCTACAATGAGCAGTTCTTC. Its protein is CASSPDRGFTYNEQFF.

The chain is built from TRBV7-2 and TRBJ2-1; tentatively, D is TRBD1 (5 bases). Germline CDR1 reads SGHTA; CDR2 reads FQGNSA. Trimming pared 1 base from V and 4 bases from J, leaving 5 bases between. This CDR3 has 13 residues. The CDR3: CASSLGQYNEQFF. The CDR3 DNA sequence: TGTGCCAGCAGCTTAGGACAGTACAATGAGCAGTTCTTC.

Here the CDR3 reads CASSEGQAGANVLTF. The DNA for the CDR3 is TGTGCCAGCAGTGAAGGACAGGCTGGGGCCAACGTCCTGACTTTC. The chain uses TRBV6-1 and TRBJ2-6; D perhaps matches TRBD1 (6 bases). V lost 1 base and J 2 bases, leaving 6 bases between the germline ends. CDR1 and CDR2 (germline): MNHNS, SASEGT. The CDR3 totals 15 residues.

This clone was seen only once. This chain joins TRBV30 and TRBJ2-2, with 11 positions matching TRBD2. CDR1 and CDR2 from the germline V gene are GTSNPN and SVGIG (reference sequence). The CDR3 is 16 residues long. Losses at the gene ends were 2 bases for V and 7 bases for J; bases not matched to a gene: 9. CDR3 in DNA: TGTGCCTGGAGTAACCGACTAGCGGGATCGGTCGGGGAGCTGTTTTTT. It specifies CAWSNRLAGSVGELFF.

The chain joins TRBV9 to TRBJ2-6; the match to TRBD2 covers 7 bases. From germline, CDR1 is SGDLS and CDR2 YYNGEE. Unmatched junction bases numbered 5, after V lost 0 bases and J lost 2 bases. CDR3 length: 17 residues. The CDR3 here is CASSVVPGRTGANVLTF. In DNA, the CDR3 is TGTGCCAGCAGCGTAGTTCCCGGGAGGACTGGGGCCAACGTCCTGACTTTC.

The gene calls are TRBV13 and TRBJ1-5, with TRBD1 as a possible D gene (5 bases). This CDR3 region has 15 residues. Germline CDR1 is PRHDT and CDR2 is FYEKMQ (reference sequence). V lost 2 bases and J lost 0, with 8 bases in between. The CDR3 loop is CASSLQGDSNQPQHF. In nucleotides, the CDR3 is TGTGCCAGCAGCTTACAAGGGGATAGCAATCAGCCCCAGCATTTT.

The genes are TRBV7-9 and TRBJ1-2; possibly TRBD1 for D (5 bases). V lost 1 base to trimming and J lost 0 bases, with 15 bases between them. The CDR3 length is 17 residues. From germline, CDR1 is SEHNR and CDR2 FQNEAQ (reference sequence). CDR3 sequence: CASSLGKGGEANYGYTF. DNA of the CDR3: TGTGCCAGCAGCTTAGGTAAAGGAGGGGAAGCTAACTATGGCTACACCTTC.

V gene TRBV5-1 combines with J gene TRBJ1-1; 7 bases fit TRBD1. The germline V gene has CDR1 SGHRS and CDR2 YFSETQ. This CDR3 comprises 15 residues. V lost 4 bases to trimming and J lost 0 bases; unmatched junction nucleotides: 6. CDR3 loop: CASSPATGLNTEAFF. The CDR3 DNA reads TGCGCCAGCAGCCCAGCGACAGGGCTGAACACTGAAGCTTTCTTT. The full variable domain, its missing parts supplied by reference TRBV5-1 and TRBJ1-1, is KAGVTQTPRYLIKTRGQQVTLSCSPISGHRSVSWYQQTPGQGLQFLFEYFSETQRNKGNFPGRFSGRQFSNSRSEMNVSTLELGDSALYLCASSPATGLNTEAFFGQGTRLTVV.

The rearrangement uses TRBV6-6 and TRBJ2-5, with D maybe TRBD1 (6 bases). V shed 6 bases and J shed 0 bases, with 14 bases lying between them. CDR1 is MNHNY, CDR2 SVGAGI, per germline (reference sequence). The CDR3 totals 15 residues. The CDR3 coding sequence is TGTGCCAGCAGACAGGGTATCCTGTACCAAGAGACCCAGTACTTC. It codes for CASRQGILYQETQYF.